The 9 T cell receptor beta chains below all came from one sample that was sequenced in a study of blood T cell repertoires in COVID-19. Measured with immunoSEQ multiplex PCR; TCRdb has only the in-frame clones, and not every one. This table has 250,000 or so clones, about four fifths appearing once. The sequenced material came from PBMCs or T cells enriched from blood (not recorded which). These receptors all stem from a man aged 45-65 years who had recovered from COVID-19.

This chain connects TRBV11-1 to TRBJ2-1; 8 bases fit TRBD2. Germline CDR1 is SGHAT and CDR2 is FQDESV (reference sequence). CDR3 length: 13 amino acids. Trimming removed 6 bases from V and 9 bases from J; junction bases left unmatched: 7. The CDR3 sequence: CASRTGLASEQFF. CDR3 coding DNA: TGTGCCAGCAGAACTGGACTAGCTAGTGAGCAGTTCTTC. Full variable domain (outside the CDR3, taken from reference TRBV11-1 and TRBJ2-1): EAEVAQSPRYKITEKSQAVAFWCDPISGHATLYWYRQILGQGPELLVQFQDESVVDDSQLPKDRFSAERLKGVDSTLKIQPAELGDSAMYLCASRTGLASEQFFGPGTRLTVL.

The rearrangement joins TRBV7-9 to TRBJ1-1; no clear D gene. V lost 5 bases and J 4 bases, leaving 17 bases between the germline ends. CDR3 length equals 15 residues. Germline CDR1 reads SEHNR; CDR2 reads FQNEAQ (reference sequence). The CDR3 DNA follows: TGTGCCAGCAGCCAGTCCAGTCCAGCGGGCACTGAAGCTTTCTTT. Protein sequence: CASSQSSPAGTEAFF.

The V call is TRBV25-1, the J call TRBJ1-4; D perhaps matches TRBD1 (6 bases). The germline CDR1 and CDR2 sequences are MGHDK and SYGVNS. CDR3 length: 17 residues. Trimming stripped 3 bases from V and 5 bases from J, with 19 bases between. The CDR3 spells CASSEPGGGGVNEKLFF. The CDR3 region has the DNA TGTGCCAGCAGTGAGCCCGGAGGTGGGGGCGTAAATGAAAAACTGTTTTTT.

For this clone: The same CDR3 arises from other DNA sequences in this sample as well. V and J are TRBV14 and TRBJ1-6; D unresolved. This CDR3 has 14 amino acids. The V end lost 1 base, the J end lost 4 bases, and 5 bases lay between the germline ends. Germline V gene lookup returns CDR1 SGHDN and CDR2 FVKESK. The CDR3 region has the DNA TGTGCCAGCAGCCAAGGCCAGTATAATTCACCCCTCCACTTT. It specifies CASSQGQYNSPLHF.

The rearrangement uses TRBV11-2 and TRBJ2-5; D uncertain. The V end was cut by 5 bases, the J end by 5 bases, with 12 bases between. Germline V gene sequence: CDR1 SGHAT, CDR2 FQNNGV. CDR3 length: 13 residues. This chain's CDR3 is CASSQSTRETQYF. CDR3 coding DNA: TGTGCCAGCAGCCAATCGACTCGGGAGACCCAGTACTTC.

This chain joins TRBV19 and TRBJ2-4; D gene unclear. Trimming removed 4 bases at V and 0 bases at J, with 4 bases between. The germline V gene has CDR1 LNHDA and CDR2 SQIVND (reference sequence). The CDR3 has 13 residues. CDR3 region: CASSTTAKNIQYF. The CDR3, as DNA: TGTGCCAGTAGTACTACAGCCAAAAACATTCAGTACTTC.

The rearrangement links TRBV18 to TRBJ2-5; D perhaps matches TRBD2 (6 bases). The CDR3 loop spans 15 amino acids. Germline CDR1 KGHSH, CDR2 LQKENI. V shed 6 bases and J shed 1 base, with 15 bases lying between them. Here the CDR3 DNA reads TGTGCCAGCTCGACCGGGGTGGGACTCCAAGAGACCCAGTACTTC. The encoded protein is CASSTGVGLQETQYF.

The chain is built from TRBV6-2 or TRBV6-3 and TRBJ2-5; D not resolved. The CDR3 is 13 amino acids. Germline assignment: CDR1 MNHEY and CDR2 SVGEGT. V dropped 2 bases and J dropped 1 base, with 5 bases sitting between them. This CDR3 is CASSYQSQETQYF. CDR3 bases: TGTGCCAGCAGTTACCAGTCCCAAGAGACCCAGTACTTC.

The chain couples TRBV19 to TRBJ1-1; TRBD1 is a possible D gene (6 bases). Germline lookup yields CDR1 LNHDA and CDR2 SQIVND (reference sequence). CDR3 size: 11 residues. V lost 4 bases to trimming and J lost 10 bases, with 10 bases between them. CDR3 coding DNA: TGTGCCAGTAGTAGAACAGGGAGAGCTTTCTTT. Its translation: CASSRTGRAFF.